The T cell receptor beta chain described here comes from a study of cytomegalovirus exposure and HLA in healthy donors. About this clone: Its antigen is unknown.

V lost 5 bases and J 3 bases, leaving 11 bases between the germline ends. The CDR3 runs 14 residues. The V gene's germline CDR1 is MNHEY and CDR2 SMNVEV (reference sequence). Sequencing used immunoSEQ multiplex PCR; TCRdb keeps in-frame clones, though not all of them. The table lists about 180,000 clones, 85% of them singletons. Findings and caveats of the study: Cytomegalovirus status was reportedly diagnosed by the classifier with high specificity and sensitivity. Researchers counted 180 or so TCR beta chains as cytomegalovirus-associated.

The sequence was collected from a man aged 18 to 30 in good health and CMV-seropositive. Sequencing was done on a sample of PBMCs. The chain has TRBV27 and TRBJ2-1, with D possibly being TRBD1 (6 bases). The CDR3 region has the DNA TGTGCCAGCAGTCCCACCAGGGGCTACAATGAGCAGTTCTTC. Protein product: CASSPTRGYNEQFF.